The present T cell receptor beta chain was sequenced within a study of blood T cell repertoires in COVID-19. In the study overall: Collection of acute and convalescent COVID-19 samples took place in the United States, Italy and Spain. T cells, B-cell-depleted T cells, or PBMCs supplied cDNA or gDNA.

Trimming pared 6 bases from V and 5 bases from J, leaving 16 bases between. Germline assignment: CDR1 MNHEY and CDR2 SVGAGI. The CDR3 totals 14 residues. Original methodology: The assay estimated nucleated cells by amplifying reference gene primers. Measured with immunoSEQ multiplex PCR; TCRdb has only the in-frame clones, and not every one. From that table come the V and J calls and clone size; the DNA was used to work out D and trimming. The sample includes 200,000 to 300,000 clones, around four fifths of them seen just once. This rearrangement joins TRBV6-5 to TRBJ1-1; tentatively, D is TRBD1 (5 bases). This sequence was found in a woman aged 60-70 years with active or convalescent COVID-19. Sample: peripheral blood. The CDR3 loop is CASRGEGRITEAFF. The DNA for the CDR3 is TGTGCCAGCAGGGGGGAGGGGCGCATTACTGAAGCTTTCTTT.